Presented here are 24 T cell receptor beta chains from one specimen sequenced in a study of blood T cell repertoires in COVID-19. TCRdb's copy holds only in-frame clones and misses some; the assay was immunoSEQ multiplex PCR. The sample consists of under 45,000 clones, 65% to 85% of them appearing once. The sample was peripheral blood. The receptors stem from a man between 70 and 80 years old with COVID-19, enrolled during active disease.

The V gene is TRBV3-1 (or the pseudogene TRBV3-2), the J gene TRBJ1-2, with unresolved D. Trimming pared 4 bases from V and 5 bases from J, leaving 11 bases between. Germline assignment: CDR1 LGHDT and CDR2 YNNKEL (reference sequence). This CDR3 comprises 13 residues. CDR3 amino acids: CASSPTEGYGYTF. The CDR3, as DNA: TGTGCCAGCAGCCCGACTGAGGGATATGGCTACACCTTC.

This sequence joins TRBV3-1 (or the pseudogene TRBV3-2) and TRBJ1-5; 7 bases are a match to TRBD1. V gave up 1 base and J gave up 1 base; unmatched junction bases: 4. Germline values: CDR1 LGHDT, CDR2 YNNKEL (reference sequence). The CDR3 length is 16 residues. The CDR3 DNA sequence: TGTGCCAGCAGCCAAGCAGGCAGGGGGAGCAATCAGCCCCAGCATTTT. Translating gives CASSQAGRGSNQPQHF.

The V gene is TRBV7-3, the J gene TRBJ2-2; D call uncertain. The CDR3 totals 15 residues. Looked up from germline, CDR1 is SGHTA and CDR2 is FQGTGA. Trimming took off 0 bases at V and 4 bases at J, with 9 bases between the two ends. As DNA, the CDR3 is TGTGCCAGCAGCTTAACAACTCCGGGCACCGGGGAGCTGTTTTTT. This codes for CASSLTTPGTGELFF. Based on the CDR3 plus reference TRBV7-3 and TRBJ2-2, the full variable domain is GAGVSQTPSNKVTEKGKYVELRCDPISGHTALYWYRQSLGQGPEFLIYFQGTGAADDSGLPNDRFFAVRPEGSVSTLKIQRTERGDSAVYLCASSLTTPGTGELFFGEGSRLTVL.

V and J are TRBV6-1 and TRBJ1-5; D is ambiguous. Germline CDR1 reads MNHNS; CDR2 reads SASEGT. The CDR3 loop spans 15 amino acids. V was trimmed by 3 bases and J by 6 bases, leaving 15 bases between them. Here the CDR3 reads CASSEYWGDGQPQHF. The CDR3 DNA reads TGTGCCAGCAGTGAGTATTGGGGAGATGGTCAGCCCCAGCATTTT.

This chain uses TRBV5-1 with TRBJ2-5, with TRBD2 matching 8 bases. The CDR3 is 15 amino acids. The V and J ends lost 4 bases and 4 bases, in that order; junction bases with no gene match: 9. Germline values: CDR1 SGHRS, CDR2 YFSETQ. DNA for the CDR3: TGCGCCAGCAGCCGGACTAGCAGAGAGGGAGAGACCCAGTACTTC. As protein: CASSRTSREGETQYF. Full variable domain (rest looked up from reference TRBV5-1 and TRBJ2-5): KAGVTQTPRYLIKTRGQQVTLSCSPISGHRSVSWYQQTPGQGLQFLFEYFSETQRNKGNFPGRFSGRQFSNSRSEMNVSTLELGDSALYLCASSRTSREGETQYFGPGTRLLVL.

The J gene is TRBJ1-5, the V gene TRBV28, with D hard to call. Germline CDR1 is MDHEN and CDR2 is SYDVKM. V gave up 3 bases and J gave up 2 bases, with 11 bases separating them. The CDR3 consists of 15 residues. CDR3 coding DNA: TGTGCCAGCAGTTTCAATCGGGTGGGCAATCAGCCCCAGCATTTT. Translation: CASSFNRVGNQPQHF.

The chain has TRBV5-4 and TRBJ2-2; 8 nucleotides align to TRBD2. V shed 4 bases, J shed 4 bases, and the junction held 9 bases outside the gene matches. Germline CDR1 and CDR2: SGHNT and YYREEE (reference sequence). This CDR3 is 16 amino acids long. CDR3 sequence reads: CASSPGGRPATGELFF. CDR3 bases: TGTGCCAGCAGCCCGGGGGGGCGGCCGGCCACCGGGGAGCTGTTTTTT.

This clone has just a few counts. This chain uses TRBV7-8 with TRBJ1-1; tentatively, D is TRBD1 (6 bases). The CDR3 loop spans 16 amino acids. The V and J ends lost 5 bases and 4 bases respectively, with 20 bases between them. CDR1 is SGHVS and CDR2 is FQNEAQ in the germline V gene. The CDR3 reads CASSPVQAGAITEAFF. The CDR3 region has the DNA TGTGCCAGCAGCCCCGTCCAGGCAGGGGCCATCACTGAAGCTTTCTTT.

This chain connects TRBV7-9 to TRBJ1-1; D call uncertain. Trimming stripped 3 bases from V and 8 bases from J, with 16 bases between. The CDR3 has 14 residues. CDR1 and CDR2 (germline): SEHNR, FQNEAQ (reference sequence). CDR3 sequence (DNA): TGTGCCAGCAGCTTGGATTTGGTCATGGAGGAAGCTTTCTTT. Encoded protein: CASSLDLVMEEAFF.

The chain couples TRBV5-1 to TRBJ1-5; D is undetermined. Germline V gene data show CDR1 as SGHRS and CDR2 as YFSETQ. The germline V and J ends were trimmed by 0 bases and 6 bases, with 7 bases remaining between them. The CDR3 length is 13 residues. As DNA, the CDR3 is TGCGCCAGCAGCTTGGGCGATGGTCAGCCCCAGCATTTT. Translating gives CASSLGDGQPQHF.

The chain combines TRBV27 with TRBJ2-5; 7 nucleotides align to TRBD2. The V gene end was trimmed by 6 bases and the J gene end by 3 bases; junction bases not matched to a gene: 1. Per the germline V gene, CDR1 is MNHEY and CDR2 is SMNVEV (reference sequence). There are 12 residues in the CDR3. CDR3 sequence reads: CASRRGEETQYF. CDR3 in DNA: TGTGCCAGCAGACGGGGGGAAGAGACCCAGTACTTC.

The DNA of the CDR3 is TGTGCCTGGAGTGTGTTCAGAACCGGGGAGCTGTTTTTT. Translation: CAWSVFRTGELFF. The chain joins TRBV30 to TRBJ2-2, with D hard to call. V was trimmed by 0 bases and J by 5 bases, leaving 7 bases between them. The germline CDR1 and CDR2 sequences are GTSNPN and SVGIG (reference sequence). The CDR3 has 13 residues. The complete variable domain, with remaining parts taken from reference TRBV30 and TRBJ2-2, reads SQTIHQWPATLVQPVGSPLSLECTVEGTSNPNLYWYRQAAGRGLQLLFYSVGIGQISSEVPQNLSASRPQDRQFILSSKKLLLSDSGFYLCAWSVFRTGELFFGEGSRLTVL.

The chain has TRBV4-3 and TRBJ2-4; 10 bases match TRBD2. This CDR3 contains 19 residues. The junction had 13 bases not matched to a gene; V was cut back by 2 bases and J by 3 bases. Per the germline V gene, CDR1 is LGHNA and CDR2 is YSLEER. The CDR3 nucleotides are TGCGCCAGCAGCCAAATTGGGCTAGCGGGAGATTATGACAAAAACATTCAGTACTTC. Amino acid sequence: CASSQIGLAGDYDKNIQYF.

V gene TRBV7-2 combines with J gene TRBJ2-7, with TRBD2 matching over 14 bases. Germline trimming cut 6 bases from V and 6 bases from J; bases unmatched to any gene: 4. Looked up from germline, CDR1 is SGHTA and CDR2 is FQGNSA. This CDR3 has 14 amino acids. CDR3 nucleotide sequence: TGTGCCAGCAGACCGGGACTAGCGGGAGTCGAGCAGTACTTC. This sequence encodes CASRPGLAGVEQYF.

This rearrangement joins TRBV6-2 or TRBV6-3 to TRBJ1-5; the D is unclear. Trimming pared 2 bases from V and 8 bases from J, leaving 13 bases between. Germline-derived CDR1 and CDR2 are MNHEY and SVGEGT. The CDR3 spans 14 residues. The CDR3 reads CASSYPEGREPQHF. The DNA for the CDR3 is TGTGCCAGCAGTTACCCAGAGGGAAGGGAGCCCCAGCATTTT.

V gene TRBV10-1 combines with J gene TRBJ1-3; a weak D match, TRBD1 (5 bases). Trimming took 6 bases from V and 0 from J, leaving 9 bases between them. The CDR3 spans 14 residues. Germline lookup yields CDR1 WNHNN and CDR2 SYGVQD (reference sequence). In nucleotides, the CDR3 is TGCGCCAGCAGGGGGGGAAGCTCTGGAAACACCATATATTTT. It translates to CASRGGSSGNTIYF.

The gene calls are TRBV27 and TRBJ1-2; tentative D call: TRBD1 (5 bases). The CDR3 extends over 14 amino acids. Trimming took off 5 bases at V and 1 base at J, with 11 bases between the two ends. CDR1 and CDR2 from the germline V gene are MNHEY and SMNVEV (reference sequence). The CDR3 reads CASSLNRNNYGYTF. CDR3 DNA: TGTGCCAGCAGTCTCAACAGGAATAACTATGGCTACACCTTC.

The genes are TRBV7-2 and TRBJ2-2, with a weak D call TRBD2 (5 bases). CDR3 size: 14 residues. Germline values: CDR1 SGHTA, CDR2 FQGNSA. V gave up 6 bases and J gave up 3 bases, with 11 bases separating them. CDR3 in DNA: TGTGCCAGCAGGGACTCCTTTGACACCGGGGAGCTGTTTTTT. Residues: CASRDSFDTGELFF.

This clone was seen once. The chain couples TRBV18 to TRBJ2-1; no definite D call. This CDR3 comprises 13 residues. Germline V gene data show CDR1 as KGHSH and CDR2 as LQKENI. Trimming cost V 0 bases and J 10 bases, with 10 bases left between them. CDR3 in amino acids: CASSPPSSEEQFF. CDR3 DNA: TGTGCCAGCTCACCACCCTCCTCCGAGGAGCAGTTCTTC.

The chain combines TRBV2 with TRBJ2-3; D remains ambiguous. Germline CDR1 is SNHLY and CDR2 is FYNNEI. The CDR3 has 14 amino acids. Trimming left V 6 bases short and J 6 bases short, with 16 bases between. In DNA, the CDR3 is TGTGCCAGCAGCGGTGATAGTTCGCCGGATACGCAGTATTTT. Amino acid sequence: CASSGDSSPDTQYF.

The CDR3 loop reads CASSQPGQGFTEAFF. CDR3 bases: TGCGCCAGCAGCCAACCGGGACAGGGTTTCACTGAAGCTTTCTTT. The gene calls are TRBV4-1 and TRBJ1-1; TRBD1 matches at 9 bases. With V trimmed by 2 bases and J by 4 bases, 5 bases remained unmatched. Germline CDR1 reads MGHRA; CDR2 reads YSYEKL. The CDR3 totals 15 residues.

The V call is TRBV28, the J call TRBJ2-1, with 14 bases identical to TRBD2. This CDR3 contains 14 residues. Germline assignment: CDR1 MDHEN and CDR2 SYDVKM. J gave up 11 bases and V 7 bases, and 7 bases lay outside the gene matches. The CDR3 DNA reads as TGTGCCAGCACAATAAGGACTAGCGGGAGGAAGCAGTTCTTC. Translating it yields CASTIRTSGRKQFF. The full variable domain, in which reference TRBV28 and TRBJ2-1 provide the parts outside the CDR3, is DVKVTQSSRYLVKRTGEKVFLECVQDMDHENMFWYRQDPGLGLRLIYFSYDVKMKEKGDIPEGYSVSREKKERFSLILESASTNQTSMYLCASTIRTSGRKQFFGPGTRLTVL.

The genes are TRBV10-3 and TRBJ1-4; unclear D gene. The V and J ends lost 2 bases and 7 bases respectively, with 14 bases between them. CDR3 length equals 15 residues. The germline V gene encodes CDR1 ENHRY and CDR2 SYGVKD. The CDR3 nucleotides are TGTGCCATCAGTGAGCCCTCCGAGGTCGGTGAAAAACTGTTTTTT. It yields the protein CAISEPSEVGEKLFF.

This clone showed up just a few times. The rearrangement joins TRBV24-1 to TRBJ2-2, with 10 nucleotides matching TRBD2. Trimming removed 4 bases from V and 6 bases from J; junction bases left unmatched: 7. The CDR3 consists of 16 residues. CDR1 is KGHDR and CDR2 is SFDVKD in the germline V gene. This CDR3 is CATSDLAGAFAGELFF. CDR3 in DNA: TGTGCCACCAGTGACCTAGCGGGAGCGTTCGCCGGGGAGCTGTTTTTT.